The 5 T cell receptor beta chains in this list originate from one sample, sequenced in a study of blood T cell repertoires in COVID-19. Only in-frame clones appear in the TCRdb table, and some are missing; sequencing was by immunoSEQ multiplex PCR. Here the sample spans 200,000 to 250,000 clones, around 81% being singletons. Sequencing was performed on peripheral blood. The source of these receptors is an older woman with acute or convalescent COVID-19.

The genes are TRBV4-2 and TRBJ1-2, with D perhaps TRBD1 (5 bases). V was clipped by 0 bases and J by 6 bases, with 11 bases between them. The germline CDR1 and CDR2 sequences are LGHNA and YNFKEQ. This CDR3 comprises 14 residues. The DNA for the CDR3 is TGTGCCAGCAGCCAAGACGGCTCAGGGAATGGCTACACCTTC. This translates into CASSQDGSGNGYTF.

This clone occurred once. The J gene is TRBJ2-3, the V gene TRBV11-2; the match to TRBD1 covers 10 bases. V lost 2 bases to trimming and J lost 11 bases; unmatched junction nucleotides: 10. This CDR3 is 15 amino acids long. CDR1 and CDR2 (germline): SGHAT, FQNNGV. CDR3 protein: CASSLRGTGVSLQYF. The DNA of the CDR3 is TGTGCCAGCAGCTTAAGGGGGACAGGGGTTTCCCTGCAGTATTTT.

The J gene is TRBJ2-5, the V gene TRBV5-4, with D tentatively TRBD1 (5 bases). The length of the CDR3 is 14 residues. Germline V gene sequence: CDR1 SGHNT, CDR2 YYREEE (reference sequence). V was cut by 1 base and J by 2 bases, with 9 bases left in between. Here the CDR3 reads CASSLTTDQETQYF. DNA for the CDR3: TGTGCCAGCAGCTTGACGACAGATCAAGAGACCCAGTACTTC.

The rearrangement joins TRBV9 to TRBJ1-6; 9 nucleotides match TRBD1. Germline values: CDR1 SGDLS, CDR2 YYNGEE. The CDR3 runs 15 residues. With 0 bases clipped from V and 9 bases from J, the junction kept 4 bases outside the gene matches. CDR3 coding DNA: TGTGCCAGCAGCGTAGCGGACAGGGGTGGTTCACCCCTCCACTTT. It encodes CASSVADRGGSPLHF. The variable domain in full, with the rest retrieved from reference TRBV9 and TRBJ1-6, is DSGVTQTPKHLITATGQRVTLRCSPRSGDLSVYWYQQSLDQGLQFLIQYYNGEERAKGNILERFSAQQFPDLHSELNLSSLELGDSALYFCASSVADRGGSPLHFGNGTRLTVT.

The rearrangement uses TRBV7-9 and TRBJ1-5, with TRBD1 matching over 8 bases. The germline gives CDR1 SEHNR, CDR2 FQNEAQ (reference sequence). V shed 5 bases and J 4 bases; nucleotides not matched to a gene: 7. The CDR3 spans 15 residues. This CDR3 reads CASSISGQGNQPQHF. DNA for the CDR3: TGTGCCAGCAGCATAAGCGGACAGGGAAATCAGCCCCAGCATTTT. Full variable domain (rest looked up from reference TRBV7-9 and TRBJ1-5): DTGVSQNPRHKITKRGQNVTFRCDPISEHNRLYWYRQTLGQGPEFLTYFQNEAQLEKSRLLSDRFSAERPKGSFSTLEIQRTEQGDSAMYLCASSISGQGNQPQHFGDGTRLSIL.